This TCR beta chain was profiled in a study of cytomegalovirus exposure and HLA in healthy donors. Germline V gene data show CDR1 as PRHDT and CDR2 as FYEKMQ (reference sequence). This CDR3 is built from 15 residues. The germline V and J ends were trimmed by 4 bases and 1 base, with 13 bases remaining between them. Primers included in the PCR were 60 Vbeta and 13 Jbeta primers. Assay used: immunoSEQ multiplex PCR; TCRdb lists only in-frame clones, some missing. The sample records 140,000 to 150,000 clones, roughly 70% being singletons. The rearrangement uses TRBV13 and TRBJ1-1; possible D gene TRBD1, 6 bases. The source is a man aged 25 to 40 in good health and CMV-seronegative. What was sequenced was PBMCs. The CDR3 DNA follows: TGTGCCAGCAGCTCAACAGGGAGGGCGAACACTGAAGCTTTCTTT. This translates into CASSSTGRANTEAFF.